The present TCR beta chain was sequenced within a study of blood T cell repertoires in COVID-19. The wider study: T cells, B-cell-depleted T cells, or PBMCs supplied cDNA or gDNA.

Profiled with immunoSEQ multiplex PCR; TCRdb holds only in-frame clones, not every one. The table has about 330,000 clones, about 87% seen once. V dropped 3 bases and J dropped 4 bases, with 12 bases sitting between them. CDR3 size: 15 residues. The germline V gene encodes CDR1 SNHLY and CDR2 FYNNEI. The specimen sequenced was PBMCs or T cells enriched from blood (not recorded which). V usage is TRBV2 and J usage is TRBJ2-2; D may be TRBD2 (6 bases). The TCR was taken from a man under 40 who had recovered from COVID-19. The CDR3 sequence: CASSERGKVTGELFF. The CDR3, as DNA: TGTGCCAGCAGTGAGCGGGGAAAGGTCACCGGGGAGCTGTTTTTT.